This TCR beta chain was recorded in a study of cytomegalovirus exposure and HLA in healthy donors. The wider study: The approximately 130 validation repertoires matched the 500 to 750 first-cohort repertoires in platform, a later analysis reported. The study, taken as a whole, reports: Altogether, 150 to 200 TCR beta chains were recorded as cytomegalovirus-associated.

Assay: immunoSEQ multiplex PCR; the TCRdb copy retains only in-frame clones and omits some. The profile covers 150,000 to 200,000 clones, with 90% to 97% appearing a single time and roughly 1% taken by the ten largest. The count of this clone is one. No antigen is known for it. After removal of 0 bases from V and 7 bases from J, the junction contained 4 bases not matched to a gene. Looked up from germline, CDR1 is SGHTA and CDR2 is FQGNSA. The CDR3 has 17 residues. This TCR was recovered from a woman under 30 in good health and CMV-seronegative. Sequencing was performed on PBMCs. J is TRBJ2-3 and V is TRBV7-2; 16 nucleotides line up with TRBD2. As DNA, the CDR3 is TGTGCCAGCAGCTTAGCGGGGACTAGCGGGGGGGCGAATACGCAGTATTTT. Encoded protein: CASSLAGTSGGANTQYF.